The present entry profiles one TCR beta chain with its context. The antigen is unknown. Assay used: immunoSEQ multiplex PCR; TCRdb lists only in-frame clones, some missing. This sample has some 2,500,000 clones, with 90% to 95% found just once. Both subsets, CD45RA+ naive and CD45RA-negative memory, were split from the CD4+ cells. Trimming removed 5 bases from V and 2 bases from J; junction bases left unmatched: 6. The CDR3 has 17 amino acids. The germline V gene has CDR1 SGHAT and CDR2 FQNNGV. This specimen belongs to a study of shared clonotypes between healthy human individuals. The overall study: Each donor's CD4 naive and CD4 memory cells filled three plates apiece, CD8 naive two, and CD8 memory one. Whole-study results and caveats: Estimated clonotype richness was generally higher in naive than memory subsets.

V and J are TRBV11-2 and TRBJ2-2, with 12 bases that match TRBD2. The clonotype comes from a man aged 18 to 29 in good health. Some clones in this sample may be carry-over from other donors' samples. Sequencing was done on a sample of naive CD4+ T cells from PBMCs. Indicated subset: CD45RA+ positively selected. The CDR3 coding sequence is TGTGCCAGCAGCCTGACTAGCGGGAGCTTTAACACCGGGGAGCTGTTTTTT. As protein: CASSLTSGSFNTGELFF.